This T cell receptor beta chain stems from a study of blood T cell repertoires in COVID-19. Overall study: T cells, B-cell-depleted T cells, or PBMCs provided the cDNA or gDNA that served as material.

The CDR3 consists of 13 residues. Germline V gene data show CDR1 as MDHEN and CDR2 as SYDVKM. V lost 3 bases to trimming and J lost 4 bases, with 9 bases between them. In the authors' methods: Cell counts per sample came from amplifying reference gene primers. Measured with immunoSEQ multiplex PCR; TCRdb has only the in-frame clones, and not every one. The V and J calls and clone size are taken from that table; D and trimming were inferred from the DNA. Of 200,000 to 250,000 clones listed, around 83% are singletons. The sample was peripheral blood. The V call is TRBV28, the J call TRBJ1-2; no reliable D call. This receptor was identified in a woman aged 50 to 60 with acute or convalescent COVID-19. CDR3 sequence reads: CASSLSAGYGYTF. CDR3 DNA: TGTGCCAGCAGTTTGTCCGCCGGCTATGGCTACACCTTC.